What follows is one TCR beta chain and its context. Antigen specificity is unknown. These data originate in a study of cytomegalovirus exposure and HLA in healthy donors. 60 Vbeta and 13 Jbeta primers were used in PCR. Repertoires were generated with immunoSEQ multiplex PCR, while TCRdb's copy carries only in-frame clones and drops some. This listing includes 70,000 to 100,000 clones. Findings of the study overall: An analysis that was carried out later associated 15,000 to 20,000 TCR beta sequences with HLA alleles at 0.05 false discovery rate. Some V segments, including TRBV6-2 and TRBV6-3, were excluded as indistinguishable. Overall, approximately 180 TCR beta chains were annotated as cytomegalovirus-associated. Reports indicated that the classifier achieved high specificity and sensitivity in diagnosing cytomegalovirus status.

The V and J ends lost 3 bases and 5 bases respectively, with 5 bases between them. This CDR3 comprises 11 residues. Germline V gene data show CDR1 as SNHLY and CDR2 as FYNNEI. Sequenced input: PBMCs. The sequence was obtained from a girl between 10 and 17 years old in good health and CMV-seropositive. The chain couples TRBV2 to TRBJ2-7; D is perhaps TRBD2 (5 bases). The CDR3 is CASSERDEQYF. The CDR3 nucleotides are TGTGCCAGCAGTGAGAGGGACGAGCAGTACTTC.